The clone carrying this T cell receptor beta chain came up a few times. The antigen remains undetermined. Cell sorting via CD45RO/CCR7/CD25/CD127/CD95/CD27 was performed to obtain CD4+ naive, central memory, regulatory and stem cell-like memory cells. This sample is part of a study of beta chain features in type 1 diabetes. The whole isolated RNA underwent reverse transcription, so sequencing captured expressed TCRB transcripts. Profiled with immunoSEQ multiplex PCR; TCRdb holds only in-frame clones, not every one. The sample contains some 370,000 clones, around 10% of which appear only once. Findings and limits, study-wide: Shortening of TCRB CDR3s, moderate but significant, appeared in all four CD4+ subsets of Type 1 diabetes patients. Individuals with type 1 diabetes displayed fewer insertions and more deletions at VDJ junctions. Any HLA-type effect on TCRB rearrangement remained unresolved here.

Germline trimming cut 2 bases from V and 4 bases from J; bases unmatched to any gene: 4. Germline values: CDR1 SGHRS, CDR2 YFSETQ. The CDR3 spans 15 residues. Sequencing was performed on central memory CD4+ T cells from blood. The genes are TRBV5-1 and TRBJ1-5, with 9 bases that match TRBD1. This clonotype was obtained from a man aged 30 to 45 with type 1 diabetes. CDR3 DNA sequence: TGCGCCAGCAGCTTCACAGGGGGCGGGAATCAGCCCCAGCATTTT. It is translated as CASSFTGGGNQPQHF.